The T cell receptor beta chain described here comes from a study of blood T cell repertoires in COVID-19. Study as a whole: Acute and convalescent COVID-19 specimens originated in the United States, Italy and Spain. Nucleic acid was either cDNA or gDNA, and it came from T cells, B-cell-depleted T cells, or PBMCs.

Trimming removed 5 bases from V and 3 bases from J, with 5 bases in between. This CDR3 has 12 residues. Germline V CDR1 and CDR2: LGHDT, YNNKEL (reference sequence). In the original analysis: Reference gene primer amplification in the assay estimated nucleated cell counts. Repertoires were generated with immunoSEQ multiplex PCR, while TCRdb's copy carries only in-frame clones and drops some. Clone size and the V and J calls come from that table; the DNA yielded D and trimming. The table lists about 90,000 clones, about 87% of them singletons. This chain joins TRBV3-1 (or the pseudogene TRBV3-2) and TRBJ2-1; D not certain. Sequences were obtained from peripheral blood. The TCR sequence derives from a man in his sixties with acute or convalescent COVID-19. CDR3 DNA sequence: TGTGCCAGCAGCGCCAGCTACAATGAGCAGTTCTTC. Encoded protein: CASSASYNEQFF.